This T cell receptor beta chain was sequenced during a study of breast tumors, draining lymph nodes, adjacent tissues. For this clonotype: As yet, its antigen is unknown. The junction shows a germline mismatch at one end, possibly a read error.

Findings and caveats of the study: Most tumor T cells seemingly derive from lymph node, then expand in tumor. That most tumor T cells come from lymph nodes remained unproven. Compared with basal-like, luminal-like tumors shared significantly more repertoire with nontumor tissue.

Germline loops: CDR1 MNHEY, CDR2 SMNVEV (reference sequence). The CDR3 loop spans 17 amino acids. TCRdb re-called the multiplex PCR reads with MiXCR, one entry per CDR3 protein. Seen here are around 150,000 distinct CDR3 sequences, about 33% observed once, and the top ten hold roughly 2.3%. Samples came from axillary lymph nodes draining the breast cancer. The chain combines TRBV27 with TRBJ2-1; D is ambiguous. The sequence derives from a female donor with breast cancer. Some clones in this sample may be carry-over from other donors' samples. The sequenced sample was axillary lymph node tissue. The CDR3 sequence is CASSLSNPNLSFNEQFF. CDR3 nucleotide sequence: TGTGCCAGCAGTTTATCGAATCCGAATCTCTCCTTCAATGAGCAGTTCTTC.